What follows are 9 T cell receptor beta chains derived from one specimen sequenced in a study of graft-versus-host responses after intestinal transplantation. Sequenced by immunoSEQ multiplex PCR; TCRdb stores in-frame clones only, minus some. The sample lists 85,000 to 90,000 clones, under 95% occurring once. These TCRs are of unknown antigen specificity. The sample here was unstimulated CD4+ T cells sorted from spleen or lymph node cells, taken before transplant. The receptors shown here come from a human donor who was the organ donor for an intestinal transplant.

V usage is TRBV7-9 and J usage is TRBJ1-1; the match to TRBD1 covers 8 bases. The CDR3 covers 15 residues. J was trimmed by 4 bases and V by 5 bases; bases with no gene match: 9. CDR1 and CDR2 (germline): SEHNR, FQNEAQ (reference sequence). In nucleotides, the CDR3 is TGTGCCAGCAGCCTGCTGACAGGGGTGGGCACTGAAGCTTTCTTT. Amino acids: CASSLLTGVGTEAFF.

This clone has only a few counts. The V call is TRBV5-1, the J call TRBJ2-7; D possibly corresponds to TRBD2 (6 bases). Germline V gives CDR1 SGHRS, CDR2 YFSETQ. There are 14 residues in the CDR3. Trimming stripped 7 bases from V and 0 bases from J, with 14 bases between. This chain's CDR3 is CASRRGWGSYEQYF. In DNA form, the CDR3 reads TGCGCCAGCCGCCGGGGGTGGGGCTCCTACGAGCAGTACTTC.

This clone was counted once. The chain couples TRBV30 to TRBJ1-5; D remains unclear. The CDR3 loop spans 14 amino acids. Germline CDR1 and CDR2: GTSNPN and SVGIG (reference sequence). V lost 0 bases, J lost 7 bases, and 13 bases lay in between. Here the CDR3 DNA reads TGTGCCTGGAGTGTACTTAACGGACTGCAGCCCCAGCATTTT. It encodes CAWSVLNGLQPQHF.

This chain links TRBV19 with TRBJ2-1; TRBD1 agrees at 9 bases. V was pared by 5 bases and J by 6 bases, with 2 bases of the junction left unmatched. This CDR3 contains 13 residues. Germline CDR1 reads LNHDA; CDR2 reads SQIVND (reference sequence). The CDR3 region has the DNA TGTGCCAGTAGTGGGGACAGGGTCAATGAGCAGTTCTTC. This translates into CASSGDRVNEQFF.

This chain connects TRBV5-1 to TRBJ2-3, with a possible D match to TRBD2 (6 bases). Trimming took 0 bases from V and 2 from J, leaving 13 bases between them. The CDR3 contains 16 residues. CDR1 and CDR2 from the germline V gene are SGHRS and YFSETQ. The CDR3 region is CASSLVSPGVTDTQYF. The CDR3 region has the DNA TGCGCCAGCAGCTTGGTTTCACCGGGGGTCACAGATACGCAGTATTTT.

The V call is TRBV6-1, the J call TRBJ2-3, with D maybe TRBD1 (6 bases). Germline values: CDR1 MNHNS, CDR2 SASEGT. The V and J ends lost 7 bases and 8 bases respectively, with 16 bases between them. The CDR3 runs 13 residues. The CDR3 protein is CASTPLDRPTQYF. The CDR3 DNA reads as TGTGCCAGCACTCCCCTAGACAGGCCTACGCAGTATTTT.

The chain has TRBV4-2 and TRBJ2-3; D remains ambiguous. Germline lookup yields CDR1 LGHNA and CDR2 YNFKEQ. CDR3 length: 12 amino acids. V was trimmed by 0 bases and J by 6 bases, leaving 4 bases between them. CDR3 nucleotide sequence: TGTGCCAGCAGCCAAGAAACTGATACGCAGTATTTT. Amino acids: CASSQETDTQYF.

This sequence joins TRBV14 and TRBJ1-1; D is ambiguous. The length of the CDR3 is 13 residues. V was shortened by 4 bases and J by 2 bases, with 8 bases between the two germline ends. CDR1 is SGHDN, CDR2 FVKESK, per germline. The CDR3 DNA sequence: TGTGCCAGCAGCCCCACAGCCAACACTGAAGCTTTCTTT. Translating it yields CASSPTANTEAFF.

This chain links TRBV5-6 with TRBJ2-1; 9 bases agree with TRBD1. The CDR3 totals 13 residues. V shed 2 bases, J shed 7 bases, and the junction held 1 base outside the gene matches. Germline assignment: CDR1 SGHDT and CDR2 YYEEEE. DNA for the CDR3: TGTGCCAGCAGCTTTGACAGGGGGAATGAGCAGTTCTTC. It encodes CASSFDRGNEQFF.